Presented here are 9 T cell receptor beta chains from one specimen sequenced in a study of cytomegalovirus exposure and HLA in healthy donors. Libraries were prepared by immunoSEQ multiplex PCR; TCRdb keeps only in-frame clonotypes and omits some of them. In the table there are over 200,000 clones, roughly 83% of which are singletons. The sample was PBMCs. The receptors shown here come from a woman between 18 and 29 years old in good health and CMV-seronegative.

V and J are TRBV2 and TRBJ1-2; TRBD1 agrees at 8 bases. CDR3 length: 15 residues. The germline V gene has CDR1 SNHLY and CDR2 FYNNEI. After removal of 0 bases from V and 6 bases from J, the junction contained 6 bases not matched to a gene. CDR3 residues: CASSEAGTGLDGYTF. The CDR3 DNA follows: TGTGCCAGCAGTGAAGCGGGGACAGGCCTCGATGGCTACACCTTC.

In this sample, this clone turned up once. This rearrangement joins TRBV5-1 to TRBJ1-1; weak D call: TRBD1 (5 bases). Trimming took off 5 bases at V and 0 bases at J, with 11 bases between the two ends. CDR3 length: 14 residues. Germline assignment: CDR1 SGHRS and CDR2 YFSETQ. CDR3 coding DNA: TGCGCCAGCAGTGAGGGGACGGTGAACACTGAAGCTTTCTTT. It is translated as CASSEGTVNTEAFF.

The rearrangement uses TRBV5-1 and TRBJ2-7; 7 nucleotides agree with TRBD1. Germline loops: CDR1 SGHRS, CDR2 YFSETQ. After removal of 1 base from V and 3 bases from J, the junction contained 16 bases not matched to a gene. The CDR3 is made up of 18 amino acids. The DNA for the CDR3 is TGCGCCAGCAGCTTGAGGACCGGGACAGAAGTAGTGAACTACGAGCAGTACTTC. It encodes CASSLRTGTEVVNYEQYF.

This clone was observed a handful of times. The chain couples TRBV18 to TRBJ1-3, with 11 bases lining up with TRBD1. The junction had 11 bases not matched to a gene; V was cut back by 3 bases and J by 4 bases. This CDR3 has 18 amino acids. The V gene's germline CDR1 is KGHSH and CDR2 LQKENI. CDR3 amino acids: CASSPQPGQGATGNTIYF. Here the CDR3 DNA reads TGTGCCAGCTCACCTCAACCTGGACAGGGGGCAACGGGAAACACCATATATTTT.

The chain has TRBV28 and TRBJ2-5, with D perhaps matching TRBD1 (5 bases). The germline V and J ends were trimmed by 2 bases and 0 bases, with 7 bases remaining between them. In germline, CDR1 is MDHEN, CDR2 SYDVKM. The CDR3 sequence is 14 residues long. CDR3 sequence (DNA): TGTGCCAGCAGTTTACCCAGGGACCAAGAGACCCAGTACTTC. As protein: CASSLPRDQETQYF. The whole variable domain, remainder taken from reference TRBV28 and TRBJ2-5, is DVKVTQSSRYLVKRTGEKVFLECVQDMDHENMFWYRQDPGLGLRLIYFSYDVKMKEKGDIPEGYSVSREKKERFSLILESASTNQTSMYLCASSLPRDQETQYFGPGTRLLVL.

This rearrangement joins TRBV15 to TRBJ2-3; 7 positions match TRBD2. This CDR3 has 15 amino acids. V lost 5 bases and J lost 5; bases outside the gene matches: 10. The V gene's germline CDR1 is LNHNV and CDR2 YYDKDF (reference sequence). The CDR3 is CATSSPWGEGDTQYF. The CDR3 DNA reads as TGTGCCACCAGCTCCCCGTGGGGGGAGGGAGATACGCAGTATTTT.

V gene TRBV28 combines with J gene TRBJ1-3; 9 bases agree with TRBD1. This CDR3 has 13 residues. Trimming cost V 11 bases and J 3 bases; bases outside gene matches: 5. Germline lookup yields CDR1 MDHEN and CDR2 SYDVKM. CDR3 in DNA: TGTGCCGGGACAGGGAGATTTGGAAACACCATATATTTT. Amino acids: CAGTGRFGNTIYF.

The chain uses TRBV28 and TRBJ2-7, with 8 nucleotides matching TRBD1. The CDR3 is 15 residues long. V lost 3 bases and J lost 1; bases outside the gene matches: 5. Germline lookup yields CDR1 MDHEN and CDR2 SYDVKM. CDR3 nucleotides: TGTGCCAGCAGTTTCATGGGACAGGTTTCCTACGAGCAGTACTTC. Its translation is CASSFMGQVSYEQYF.

This chain connects TRBV4-1 to TRBJ2-2; unclear D gene. This CDR3 has 16 amino acids. Germline CDR1 reads MGHRA; CDR2 reads YSYEKL. V shed 0 bases and J shed 2 bases, with 10 bases lying between them. The CDR3 here is CASSQEGRRNTGELFF. DNA for the CDR3: TGCGCCAGCAGCCAAGAAGGCAGAAGAAACACCGGGGAGCTGTTTTTT.